Listed below are T cell receptor beta chains from one sample, sequenced in a study of T cell repertoires in cytomegalovirus infection. TCRdb processed the reads anew with MiXCR; each CDR3 protein has one entry. This table has some 350,000 distinct CDR3 sequences, around a third appearing once. These TCRs' antigens remain unknown. The starting material was cultured PBMCs, obtained from culture after CMV antigen stimulation. These receptors were taken from a human donor in good health (CMV status not recorded). Some clones in this sample may be carry-over from other donors' samples. Each CDR3 is given with its conserved first and last residue. The D gene is left open where the match is weak. Part of the rows lack a size; the others show once, few, many or a class for expanded clones.

clone size	V gene	D gene	J gene	CDR3 protein	CDR3 DNA
few	TRBV12-3/TRBV12-4	-	TRBJ1-2	CASGGIRGTNYGYTF	TGTGCCAGCGGTGGGATCAGGGGTACTAACTATGGCTACACCTTC
-	TRBV7-9	-	TRBJ2-1	CASSLVMGVVDEQFF	TGTGCCAGCAGCTTAGTCATGGGGGTGGTCGATGAGCAGTTCTTC
medium-sized	TRBV7-8	-	TRBJ2-3	CASSLEAGPGADTQYF	TGTGCCAGCAGCTTAGAAGCAGGCCCGGGAGCAGATACGCAGTATTTT
-	TRBV7-4	TRBD1	TRBJ2-5	CASSLDRVQETQYF	TGTGCCAGCAGCTTGGACAGGGTCCAAGAGACCCAGTACTTC
-	TRBV19	-	TRBJ1-5	CASSIVGGFQPQHF	TGTGCCAGTAGTATCGTAGGGGGATTTCAGCCCCAGCATTTT
-	TRBV7-4	-	TRBJ1-1	CASSLPVMNTEAFF	TGTGCCAGCAGCCTCCCGGTTATGAACACTGAAGCTTTCTTT
-	TRBV19	-	TRBJ1-3	CASSPKAGYGNTIYF	TGTGCCAGTAGCCCAAAAGCCGGATATGGAAACACCATATATTTT
few	TRBV4-1	-	TRBJ2-1	CASSQGGRPGGEFF	TGCGCCAGCAGCCAAGGGGGACGGCCCGGTGGGGAGTTCTTC
-	TRBV5-6	-	TRBJ1-5	CASSLAGAGRQDQPQHF	TGTGCCAGCAGCTTGGCCGGGGCGGGGCGCCAGGATCAGCCCCAGCATTTT
-	TRBV5-1	-	TRBJ2-5	CASSLQDPQKETQYF	TGCGCCAGCAGCTTGCAGGACCCCCAGAAAGAGACCCAGTACTTC
few	TRBV28	-	TRBJ2-5	CASTEQGRETQYF	TGTGCCAGCACGGAACAGGGAAGGGAGACCCAGTACTTC
-	TRBV6-6	-	TRBJ2-1	CASRGHTNNEQFF	TGTGCCAGCAGGGGACACACTAACAATGAGCAGTTCTTC
few	TRBV6-1	-	TRBJ2-7	CASSDFLGQPPYEQYF	TGTGCCAGCAGCGATTTCCTAGGACAGCCGCCATACGAGCAGTACTTC
few	TRBV7-2	TRBD2	TRBJ2-1	CASSSTSGPYNEQFF	TGTGCCAGCAGCTCGACTAGCGGGCCCTACAATGAGCAGTTCTTC
-	TRBV7-2	-	TRBJ1-5	CASSRDFRNQPQHF	TGTGCCAGCAGCCGAGACTTCCGGAATCAGCCCCAGCATTTT
once	TRBV10-2	TRBD2	TRBJ2-1	CASSEMSSGRANNEQFF	TGCGCCAGCAGTGAGATGTCTAGCGGGAGAGCGAACAATGAGCAGTTCTTC
few	TRBV7-2	-	TRBJ1-3	CASSNRDIRPGNTIYF	TGTGCCAGCAGCAACCGGGACATCCGACCTGGAAACACCATATATTTT